A selection of T cell receptor beta chains follows, all from one sample in a study of cytomegalovirus exposure and HLA in healthy donors. The data were produced by immunoSEQ multiplex PCR, yet TCRdb's version contains in-frame clones alone and is incomplete. The sample consists of about 150,000 clones, 60% to 85% of them appearing once. The specimen sequenced was PBMCs. These receptors were obtained from a woman between 35 and 50 years old in good health and CMV-seronegative. CDR3s include the opening cysteine and the closing phenylalanine or tryptophan. The D gene is left open where the match is weak. Clone size is not always given. Where it is, it says once, few, many or a class for expanded clones.

j_call	v_call	d_call	cdr3_length	clone_size	cdr3_nt	cdr3_aa
TRBJ1-6	TRBV6-5	TRBD1	16	.	TGTGCCAGCAGTTACTTTTCCGGACAGGGACTTTCACCCCTCCACTTT	CASSYFSGQGLSPLHF
TRBJ2-5	TRBV15	TRBD1	14	.	TGTGCCACCAGCGCTCGACAGGGACAAGAGACCCAGTACTTC	CATSARQGQETQYF
TRBJ2-2	TRBV6-6	.	15	.	TGTGCCAGCACCCACGGACACTCGAACACCGGGGAGCTGTTTTTT	CASTHGHSNTGELFF
TRBJ1-4	TRBV7-9	.	12	.	TGTTCCAGCAGCCTCCTTAATGAAAAACTGTTTTTT	CSSSLLNEKLFF
TRBJ1-1	TRBV29-1	.	13	.	TGCAGCGTTGAGATACAGGGAAGTACTGAAGCTTTCTTT	CSVEIQGSTEAFF
TRBJ2-7	TRBV11-3	TRBD1	15	.	TGTGCCAGCAGCTTAGTTGGACAGGAATCCTACGAGCAGTACTTC	CASSLVGQESYEQYF
TRBJ2-3	TRBV5-4	.	13	.	TGTGCCAGCAGCTTGGTAGGCACAGATACGCAGTATTTT	CASSLVGTDTQYF
TRBJ1-2	TRBV4-2	.	15	.	TGTGCCAGCAGCCAGGACAGAAACACTAACTATGGCTACACCTTC	CASSQDRNTNYGYTF
TRBJ2-7	TRBV19	TRBD1	14	once	TGTGCCAGTAGTATAGGACAGGGGACCTACGAGCAGTACTTC	CASSIGQGTYEQYF
TRBJ1-2	TRBV29-1	TRBD1	13	few	TGCAGCGTGGGGACAGGGAGGGACTATGGCTACACCTTC	CSVGTGRDYGYTF
TRBJ2-5	TRBV13	TRBD1	14	.	TGTGCCAGCTGCCCTGCAGGGGGCCAAGAGACCCAGTACTTC	CASCPAGGQETQYF
TRBJ1-1	TRBV7-9	.	15	.	TGTGCCAGCAGCGCCCACCAGGGACACAACACTGAAGCTTTCTTT	CASSAHQGHNTEAFF
TRBJ1-2	TRBV2	.	13	once	TGTGCCAGCAGTCTCGACAGGTTAAGGGGCTACACCTTC	CASSLDRLRGYTF
TRBJ1-1	TRBV5-1	.	13	.	TGCGCCAGCAGCTTGGAGGTGGTCGGGGAAGCTTTCTTT	CASSLEVVGEAFF
TRBJ1-1	TRBV6-5	.	14	few	TGTGCCAGCAGTTCGCCCAGGGGTAACACTGAAGCTTTCTTT	CASSSPRGNTEAFF
TRBJ2-2	TRBV10-3	TRBD1	16	.	TGTGCCATCAGTGTTACGACAGGGGTCAACACCGGGGAGCTGTTTTTT	CAISVTTGVNTGELFF
TRBJ1-5	TRBV27	.	14	.	TGTGCCAGCAGTTTTCGGGATAGCAATCAGCCCCAGCATTTT	CASSFRDSNQPQHF
TRBJ1-2	TRBV7-2	TRBD1	15	.	TGTGCCAGCAGCCCCCGGACAGGGGGCGACTATGGCTACACCTTC	CASSPRTGGDYGYTF
TRBJ2-5	TRBV5-1	.	14	.	TGCGCCAGCAGCCCGGGTCTGGAAGAAGAGACCCAGTACTTC	CASSPGLEEETQYF
TRBJ2-5	TRBV6-1	TRBD1	14	.	TGTGCCACCGGGGGGACAGGGTACCAAGAGACCCAGTACTTC	CATGGTGYQETQYF
TRBJ1-4	TRBV4-1	.	17	.	TGCGCCAGCAGCCAAGCTTCCGGTGGGGGCCCTAATGAAAAACTGTTTTTT	CASSQASGGGPNEKLFF
TRBJ2-3	TRBV5-1	TRBD2	16	.	TGCGCCAGCAGCTTGGTAGGAGCGGGAGACACAGATACGCAGTATTTT	CASSLVGAGDTDTQYF
TRBJ1-1	TRBV5-1	.	15	.	TGCGCCAGCAGCTTCTTGGGGCAGGGAGGGACTGAAGCTTTCTTT	CASSFLGQGGTEAFF
TRBJ2-1	TRBV10-3	TRBD1	13	.	TGTGCCATCAGGGCGGACAGGGCCAATGAGCAGTTCTTC	CAIRADRANEQFF
TRBJ2-7	TRBV28	TRBD1	15	once	TGTGCCAGCAGTCCACCCGGGACAGGGGTTTACGAGCAGTACTTC	CASSPPGTGVYEQYF
TRBJ1-6	TRBV6-1	.	11	.	TGTGCCAGCAGTGAGGACACACCCCTCCACTTT	CASSEDTPLHF
TRBJ2-3	TRBV6-4	TRBD2	15	.	TGTGCCAGCAGCGGACTAGCGGGAGGTTCGGATACGCAGTATTTT	CASSGLAGGSDTQYF
TRBJ2-2	TRBV6-5	.	13	.	TGTGCCAGCACCGGCGAGGGTAGTAGGGAGCTGTTTTTT	CASTGEGSRELFF
TRBJ2-7	TRBV28	.	13	.	TGTGCCAGCAGTCAGGGATCCCTCTACGAGCAGTACTTC	CASSQGSLYEQYF
TRBJ1-1	TRBV28	.	12	.	TGTGCCAGCTCGGGACACCCGGTGGAAGCTTTCTTT	CASSGHPVEAFF
TRBJ2-3	TRBV7-9	TRBD1	15	.	TGTGCCAGCAGCCGCCGGGACAGGGGAACAGATACGCAGTATTTT	CASSRRDRGTDTQYF
TRBJ2-1	TRBV28	TRBD2	17	few	TGTGCCAGCAGTTTGGGGACTAGCGGGCTCCCTGCGGATGAGCAGTTCTTC	CASSLGTSGLPADEQFF
TRBJ2-2	TRBV6-1	TRBD1	15	.	TGTGCCAGCACTCTACCTCAGGGGGACACCGGGGAGCTGTTTTTT	CASTLPQGDTGELFF